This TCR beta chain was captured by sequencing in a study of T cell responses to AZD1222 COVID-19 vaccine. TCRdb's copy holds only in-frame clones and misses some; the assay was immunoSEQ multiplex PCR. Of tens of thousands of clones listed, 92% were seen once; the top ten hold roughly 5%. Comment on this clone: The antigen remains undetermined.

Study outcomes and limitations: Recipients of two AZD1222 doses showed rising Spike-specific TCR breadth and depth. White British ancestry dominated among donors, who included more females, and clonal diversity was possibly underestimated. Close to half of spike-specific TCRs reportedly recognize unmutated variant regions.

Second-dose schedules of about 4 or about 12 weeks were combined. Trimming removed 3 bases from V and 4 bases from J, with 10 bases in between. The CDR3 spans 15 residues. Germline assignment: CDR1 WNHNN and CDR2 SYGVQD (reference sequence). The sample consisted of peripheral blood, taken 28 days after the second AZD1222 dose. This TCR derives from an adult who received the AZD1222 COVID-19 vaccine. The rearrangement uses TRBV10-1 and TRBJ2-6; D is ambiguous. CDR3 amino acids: CASSDSRFGANVLTF. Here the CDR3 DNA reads TGCGCCAGCAGTGACAGCAGGTTCGGGGCCAACGTCCTGACTTTC.